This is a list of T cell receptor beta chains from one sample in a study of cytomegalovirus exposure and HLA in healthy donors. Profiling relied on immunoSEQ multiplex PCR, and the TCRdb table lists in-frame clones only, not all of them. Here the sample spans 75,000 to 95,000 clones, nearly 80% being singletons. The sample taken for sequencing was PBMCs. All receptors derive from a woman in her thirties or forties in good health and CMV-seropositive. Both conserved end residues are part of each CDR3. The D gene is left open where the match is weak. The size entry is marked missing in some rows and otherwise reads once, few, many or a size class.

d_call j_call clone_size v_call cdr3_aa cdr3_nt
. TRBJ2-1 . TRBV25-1 CASRLENEQFF TGTGCCAGCAGACTCGAGAATGAGCAGTTCTTC
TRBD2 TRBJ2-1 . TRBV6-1 CASSDTSGSYNEQFF TGTGCCAGCAGTGACACTAGCGGCTCCTACAATGAGCAGTTCTTC
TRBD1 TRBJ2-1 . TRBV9 CASSPPTDRGGYNEQFF TGTGCCAGCAGCCCCCCCACAGACAGGGGGGGCTACAATGAGCAGTTCTTC
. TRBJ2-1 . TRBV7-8 CASSLMSQGGYNEQFF TGTGCCAGCAGCTTAATGTCCCAGGGGGGTTACAATGAGCAGTTCTTC
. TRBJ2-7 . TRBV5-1 CASSLQGGYYEQYF TGCGCCAGCAGCTTACAGGGCGGGTACTACGAGCAGTACTTC
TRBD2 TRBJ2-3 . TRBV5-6 CASSFWTSGKIGDTQYF TGTGCCAGCAGCTTTTGGACTAGCGGGAAAATAGGAGATACGCAGTATTTT
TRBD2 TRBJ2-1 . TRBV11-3 CASSLGWAGDEQFF TGTGCCAGCAGCTTAGGATGGGCGGGAGACGAGCAGTTCTTC
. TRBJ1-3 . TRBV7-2 CASSYEPLDRILSGNTIYF TGTGCCAGCAGCTACGAGCCTTTAGACAGGATCCTCTCTGGAAACACCATATATTTT
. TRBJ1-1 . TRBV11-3 CASTNSDTDYTEAFF TGTGCCAGCACCAATTCGGACACTGACTACACTGAAGCTTTCTTT
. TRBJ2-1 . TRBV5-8 CASSLGVPHEQFF TGTGCCAGCAGCTTGGGAGTCCCCCATGAGCAGTTCTTC
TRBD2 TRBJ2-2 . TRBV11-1 CASSSSPTSGMAGELFF TGTGCCAGCAGCTCTAGCCCCACTAGCGGGATGGCCGGGGAGCTGTTTTTT
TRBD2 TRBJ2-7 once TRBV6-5 CASSARTSGRGEQYF TGTGCCAGCAGTGCCCGGACTAGCGGGAGAGGGGAGCAGTACTTC
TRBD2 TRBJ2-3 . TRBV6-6 CASSYNGLAGGGTQYF TGTGCCAGCAGTTACAATGGACTAGCGGGAGGGGGTACGCAGTATTTT
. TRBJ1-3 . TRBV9 CASSSYREPSGNTIYF TGTGCCAGCAGCTCTTACAGGGAACCCTCTGGAAACACCATATATTTT
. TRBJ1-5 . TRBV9 CASSLSHGEAEPQHF TGTGCCAGCAGCCTTAGCCACGGGGAGGCGGAGCCCCAGCATTTT
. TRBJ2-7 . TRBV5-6 CASSGTPIYEQYF TGTGCCTCGAGCGGGACACCTATCTACGAGCAGTACTTC
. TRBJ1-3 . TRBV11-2 CASSQRTTGSGGNTIYF TGTGCCAGCAGCCAACGGACCACAGGGTCGGGTGGAAACACCATATATTTT